This T cell receptor (beta chain) was documented in a study of graft-versus-host responses after intestinal transplantation. The wider study: Every transplant recipient was induced with anti-thymocyte globulin, then maintained on tacrolimus and steroids for two to four years. Study findings and constraints: GvH clones appeared in recipient marrow, some first in ileum or blood.

The data were produced by immunoSEQ multiplex PCR, yet TCRdb's version contains in-frame clones alone and is incomplete. The repertoire holds 86,000 or so clones, with about 93% as singletons. A remark on this clone: The antigen remains unidentified.

The germline CDR1 and CDR2 sequences are MNHEY and SVGAGI. The CDR3 length is 14 residues. With V trimmed by 5 bases and J by 3 bases, 0 bases remained unmatched. This chain links TRBV6-5 with TRBJ2-3; 12 bases are a match to TRBD2. This sequence was found in a human donor who received an intestinal transplant. The source material was unstimulated CD8+ T cells sorted from spleen or lymph node cells, sampled before intestinal transplant. The CDR3, as DNA: TGTGCCAGCAGTCTAGCGGGGGGGACAGATACGCAGTATTTT. Its translation is CASSLAGGTDTQYF.